The rows below give T cell receptor beta chains drawn from one sample of a study of cytomegalovirus exposure and HLA in healthy donors. Generated by immunoSEQ multiplex PCR, the TCRdb table keeps only in-frame clones and is missing some. The sample lists under 95,000 clones, 90% to 95% occurring once. Source material: PBMCs. The receptors come from a woman aged 18-29 years in good health and CMV-seronegative. Each CDR3 is given with its conserved first and last residue. Not all rows give a size; the values are once, few, many and, for expanded clones, a class.

size	V	J	CDR3
-	TRBV5-1	TRBJ2-3	CASSLLAGGSTDTQYF
-	TRBV7-2	TRBJ1-2	CASSSDPGTALYGYTF
once	TRBV2	TRBJ2-1	CASRLLAGPDNEQFF
-	TRBV4-2	TRBJ2-7	CASSQVGTAYEQYF
-	TRBV5-4	TRBJ2-2	CASSSYQGPGELFF
-	TRBV7-6	TRBJ2-7	CASSLGADYEQYF
-	TRBV28	TRBJ2-7	CASSFRGLGEQYF
-	TRBV9	TRBJ2-2	CASSVDRRGTGELFF
once	TRBV5-1	TRBJ2-5	CASSPGTDFETQYF
-	TRBV7-9	TRBJ1-1	CASSNQTGLNTEAFF
-	TRBV5-4	TRBJ2-7	CASSSRQGLAGVVEQYF
-	TRBV19	TRBJ2-3	CASSITLTDTQYF
-	TRBV5-4	TRBJ2-7	CASSWAGGYEQYF
-	TRBV27	TRBJ2-6	CASRRGTVSSGANVLTF
-	TRBV6-5	TRBJ1-2	CASSEGTGGYGYTF
-	TRBV18	TRBJ1-1	CASSPVAGTEAFF
-	TRBV13	TRBJ1-1	CASSLGLSSTEAFF
few	TRBV6-5	TRBJ1-5	CASSLTGNQPQHF
-	TRBV7-8	TRBJ1-3	CASSLSRGRNTIYF
-	TRBV5-6	TRBJ1-2	CASSFRDRGNGYTF
-	TRBV4-3	TRBJ1-6	CASSQDGHGNSPLHF
-	TRBV2	TRBJ2-7	CASRGQSYEQYF
-	TRBV2	TRBJ2-5	CASSERDRGPPMSGTQYF
once	TRBV10-3	TRBJ2-1	CAISESKGTGVEQFF
-	TRBV7-8	TRBJ2-7	CASSLGPGGLYEQYF
-	TRBV27	TRBJ2-7	CASTPLGGSSYEQYF
once	TRBV19	TRBJ1-2	CASLRQGGGYTF
once	TRBV7-9	TRBJ2-7	CASSLVGGDSSYEQYF
-	TRBV29-1	TRBJ1-1	CSVEGAAGRTEAFF
once	TRBV5-1	TRBJ2-7	CASSLAGRVVDEQYF
-	TRBV18	TRBJ2-7	CASSPPAPGKYEQYF
-	TRBV6-1	TRBJ1-2	CASSDGNRGLGYGYTF
-	TRBV15	TRBJ1-2	CATSRVETGDGYGYTF
-	TRBV30	TRBJ2-7	CAWTGGGTYEQYF
-	TRBV4-1	TRBJ2-1	CASSQEAGTERGNEQFF
-	TRBV21-1	TRBJ2-7	CASSKQNPRTGQYF
-	TRBV4-3	TRBJ1-2	CASSREQGNYGYTF
-	TRBV11-3	TRBJ1-1	CASSFFSGGDEVNTEAFF
-	TRBV6-1	TRBJ2-3	CASSDQPEGLAGSLSTQYF
-	TRBV7-2	TRBJ1-2	CASSLVSGSKGYGYTF
-	TRBV23-1	TRBJ2-7	CASSQFIGTGMYEQYF
once	TRBV30	TRBJ2-7	CAAFWTGRAYEQYF
-	TRBV19	TRBJ2-4	CASSTPGRGLAKNIQYF
-	TRBV7-9	TRBJ2-5	CASSLSLQETQYF
-	TRBV25-1	TRBJ2-3	CASSLGQGDTDTQYF
-	TRBV6-5	TRBJ2-7	CASRTEGTGYYEQYF
-	TRBV7-6	TRBJ2-7	CASSSPSGRAGEQYF
-	TRBV6-1	TRBJ2-7	CASSEGDSSYEQYF
-	TRBV7-9	TRBJ2-2	CASSFQGNPNTGELFF
-	TRBV28	TRBJ1-5	CASSFEGVLNQPQHF
-	TRBV4-1	TRBJ1-1	CASSLRTGLAFF
-	TRBV2	TRBJ2-2	CASSDRGNTGELFF
-	TRBV9	TRBJ2-3	CASSPRLGQGTDTQYF
-	TRBV14	TRBJ1-6	CASSPSLGSGNSPLHF
-	TRBV11-3	TRBJ2-5	CASSPGGKETQYF
-	TRBV4-2	TRBJ2-3	CASSQESRAGYTDTQYF
once	TRBV5-1	TRBJ1-2	CASRDKPGYGYTF
-	TRBV7-2	TRBJ2-3	CASSAGAGVADTQYF
-	TRBV5-6	TRBJ1-1	CASSLDRRETEAFF